One and the same sample provided the 14 T cell receptor beta chains below, sequenced in a study of T-cell reconstitution after alpha-beta-depleted transplantation in children. Using unique molecular identifiers, the investigators prepared the TCRbeta library. TCRdb independently ran MiXCR on the PCR reads; one entry per CDR3 protein. The sample contains around 530,000 distinct CDR3 sequences, approximately 30% of which appear only once. The source material was PBMCs from the stem cell graft donor, sampled from the stem cell graft. These receptors all stem from a human donor who donated a stem cell graft to a child with aplastic anemia.

This clonotype has ten or more counts. The V gene is TRBV6-6, the J gene TRBJ2-3, with D possibly matching TRBD2 (5 bases). The V gene lost 7 bases and the J gene lost 2 bases, with 10 bases spanning the gap. The V gene's germline CDR1 is MNHNY and CDR2 SVGAGI (reference sequence). This CDR3 has 13 residues. Here the CDR3 reads CASTRDHTDTQYF. As DNA, the CDR3 is TGTGCCAGCACCCGGGATCACACAGATACGCAGTATTTT.

This chain links TRBV18 with TRBJ2-1; D possibly uses TRBD1 or TRBD2 (5 bases each). Trimming left V 3 bases short and J 2 bases short, with 14 bases between. This CDR3 has 16 residues. CDR1 is KGHSH and CDR2 is LQKENI in the germline V gene. The CDR3 DNA reads as TGTGCCAGCTCACCGGATTCGGGGCCCCCCTACAATGAGCAGTTCTTC. It encodes CASSPDSGPPYNEQFF.

This clonotype appeared a few times. The chain joins TRBV6-2 or TRBV6-3 to TRBJ2-4; D uncertain. Trimming took 2 bases from V and 9 from J, leaving 11 bases between them. CDR1 and CDR2 (germline): MNHEY, SVGEGT. The length of the CDR3 is 13 residues. This chain's CDR3 is CASSYTVVAIQYF. CDR3 DNA sequence: TGTGCCAGCAGTTACACCGTCGTGGCCATTCAGTACTTC.

This clonotype was recorded a few times. V is TRBV12-3 or TRBV12-4 and J is TRBJ1-4, with D perhaps matching TRBD1 (5 bases). Deletions cut 7 bases from V and 3 bases from J, with 9 bases between. CDR3 length: 13 residues. The CDR3 region is CASKTGSNEKLFF. The CDR3 nucleotides are TGTGCCAGCAAAACAGGATCTAATGAAAAACTGTTTTTT.

The rearrangement uses TRBV18 and TRBJ2-7; no firm D call. Germline V gene sequence: CDR1 KGHSH, CDR2 LQKENI. The length of the CDR3 is 11 residues. Between the trimmed V and J ends, which lost 3 bases and 3 bases, there was a span of 3 bases. Here the CDR3 DNA reads TGTGCCAGCTCACCCTTCTACGAGCAGTACGTC. Its protein is CASSPFYEQYV.

This clonotype was seen a handful of times. The CDR3 coding sequence is TGTGCCAGCACCAGACAGGGGGCTAACACTGAAGCTTTCTTT. Its translation is CASTRQGANTEAFF. The rearrangement uses TRBV7-6 and TRBJ1-1; TRBD1 matches at 10 bases. Germline V gene lookup returns CDR1 SGHVS and CDR2 FNYEAQ. V shed 7 bases and J 2 bases; nucleotides not matched to a gene: 4. The CDR3 contains 14 residues.

This clonotype was picked up many times. This chain joins TRBV7-9 and TRBJ2-5; D gene unclear. This CDR3 is 13 amino acids long. The germline gives CDR1 SEHNR, CDR2 FQNEAQ (reference sequence). V was cut by 5 bases and J by 5 bases, with 12 bases left in between. CDR3 sequence reads: CASSLGLGETQYF. The CDR3 bases are TGTGCCAGCAGCCTGGGCCTTGGGGAGACCCAGTACTTC.

The chain recombines TRBV23-1 with TRBJ2-2; D is possibly TRBD1 or TRBD2 (5 bases each). TRBV23-1 is given ORF status, its function remaining uncertain. The V and J ends lost 6 bases and 0 bases respectively, with 8 bases between them. The CDR3 has 14 residues. The CDR3 DNA sequence: TGCGCCAGCAGAAGGGGACCGAACACCGGGGAGCTGTTTTTT. Translating it yields CASRRGPNTGELFF.

This clonotype was seen a few times. The J gene is TRBJ2-2, the V gene TRBV19; D gene ambiguous. This CDR3 comprises 15 residues. With 5 bases removed from V and 2 bases from J, the gap between germline ends came to 12 bases. Germline values: CDR1 LNHDA, CDR2 SQIVND (reference sequence). The DNA of the CDR3 is TGTGCCAGTAGTGTCTACAAACCCAACACCGGGGAGCTGTTTTTT. Amino acids: CASSVYKPNTGELFF.

This clonotype occurred a few times. This chain links TRBV29-1 with TRBJ2-7; D perhaps matches TRBD1 (6 bases). The CDR3 is 11 amino acids. The V and J ends lost 3 bases and 6 bases respectively, with 9 bases between them. Germline lookup yields CDR1 SQVTM and CDR2 ANQGSEA. The CDR3 nucleotides read TGCAGCGTTGACAGGGGTACCGAGCAGTACTTC. It yields the protein CSVDRGTEQYF.

The rearrangement joins TRBV10-3 to TRBJ2-6; 7 positions match TRBD2. This CDR3 comprises 16 residues. The J segment lost 0 bases and the V segment lost 11 bases, leaving 10 bases of the junction unmatched. From germline, CDR1 is ENHRY and CDR2 SYGVKD. The CDR3 here is CAPSKRELSGANVLTF. In nucleotides, the CDR3 is TGTGCCCCCTCTAAGCGGGAACTCTCTGGGGCCAACGTCCTGACTTTC.

The rearrangement links TRBV7-9 to TRBJ2-1, with D perhaps TRBD1 (5 bases). This CDR3 region has 16 residues. Germline V gene data show CDR1 as SEHNR and CDR2 as FQNEAQ (reference sequence). V was clipped by 1 base and J by 4 bases, with 14 bases between them. In DNA, the CDR3 is TGTGCCAGCAGCTTAGTATCCAGGGATTCTTACAATGAGCAGTTCTTC. Protein sequence: CASSLVSRDSYNEQFF.

The chain links TRBV29-1 to TRBJ2-2; no reliable D call. This CDR3 comprises 12 residues. The V end was cut by 7 bases, the J end by 0 bases, with 6 bases between. CDR1 SQVTM and CDR2 ANQGSEA come from the germline V gene. The CDR3 bases are TGCAGCGCGTACACGAACACCGGGGAGCTGTTTTTT. It is translated as CSAYTNTGELFF.

This CDR3 reads CASSRDGSFQETQYF. The CDR3 DNA follows: TGTGCCAGCAGCCGGGACGGAAGTTTCCAAGAGACCCAGTACTTC. This chain uses TRBV5-5 with TRBJ2-5; D may match TRBD1 or TRBD2 (5 bases each). The CDR3 is 15 residues long. The germline V gene encodes CDR1 SGHKS and CDR2 YYEKEE (reference sequence). Trimming cost V 4 bases and J 1 base, with 14 bases left between them.